A selection of T cell receptor beta chains follows, all from one sample in a study of identical twins. MiXCR, applied by TCRdb to the 5' RACE reads, yields one record per CDR3 protein. The sample contains about 690,000 distinct CDR3 sequences, roughly 6% of which appear only once. Sequenced sample: naive T cells sorted from blood. The receptors come from a young man in good health. Each CDR3 is given without its conserved first and last residue.

TRBV6-1,TRBJ2-5,ASSVAAGQETQY
TRBV20-1,TRBJ2-7,SARASGPPPYEQY
TRBV9,TRBJ2-5,ASSEAGGRLGETQY
TRBV29-1,TRBJ1-2,SVPDRESYGYT
TRBV18,TRBJ2-1,ASSPPGHKTYNEQF
TRBV4-2,TRBJ2-5,ASSQEIAADQY
TRBV24-1,TRBJ2-1,ATSGQGTDEQF
TRBV21-1,TRBJ2-2,ASSKGTGLECSTGELF
TRBV7-9,TRBJ2-7,ASSLVGQPTYEQY
TRBV5-1,TRBJ2-3,ASSGATTPDTQY
TRBV7-2,TRBJ2-5,ASSLFDGRRETQY
TRBV7-9,TRBJ2-5,ASSRGAGGQETQY
TRBV20-1,TRBJ2-7,SARVSDSDPYEQY
TRBV12-3/TRBV12-4,TRBJ2-2,ASRILDTGELF
TRBV12-3/TRBV12-4,TRBJ1-6,ASSPGTRVDPALYSPLH
TRBV12-3/TRBV12-4,TRBJ2-5,ASSETGGRETQY
TRBV2,TRBJ2-2,ASSRWGQGGTGELF
TRBV20-1,TRBJ2-2,SARDLTEATGELF
TRBV10-3,TRBJ2-5,AISADRVGTQY
TRBV20-1,TRBJ2-1,SAFGTSGYNEQF
TRBV19,TRBJ1-2,ASSKNRELDDYT
TRBV5-1,TRBJ2-2,ASKPTERDYTGELF
TRBV27,TRBJ2-1,ATKARGGSASYNEQF
TRBV6-4,TRBJ1-1,ASSRDTKIAEAF
TRBV20-1,TRBJ2-1,SARPSGEGEQF
TRBV7-8,TRBJ2-1,ASSLGVAGGPSEQF
TRBV5-5,TRBJ2-2,ASARESGELF
TRBV7-9,TRBJ1-6,ASSPTLNVTVEEPLH
TRBV10-3,TRBJ2-1,AISGQGVYNEQF
TRBV6-1,TRBJ2-2,ASSAGRPGELF
TRBV5-6,TRBJ2-1,ASSLNGLAGDRERGSYNEQF
TRBV9,TRBJ2-4,ASSHGDSVAGGLTKNIQY
TRBV20-1,TRBJ1-5,SATRTGAYYSNQPQH
TRBV20-1,TRBJ1-2,SVRKSYGYT
TRBV3-1,TRBJ2-7,ASSQVQGWSYEQY
TRBV20-1,TRBJ2-5,SARTPAGYETQY
TRBV7-6,TRBJ1-3,ASSLSGQGAWDTIY
TRBV9,TRBJ2-1,ASSVGGSPNEQF
TRBV5-1,TRBJ2-3,ASSTPGVYTQY
TRBV4-1,TRBJ2-1,ASSRGGGQF
TRBV14,TRBJ1-2,ASSQGGGAFNYGYT
TRBV20-1,TRBJ2-4,SASMGQGARNIQY
TRBV28,TRBJ2-3,ATTRGFGTDTQY
TRBV20-1,TRBJ2-7,SARSGAGHEQY
TRBV12-5,TRBJ2-5,ASGFRTGDRYQETQY
TRBV18,TRBJ1-2,ASSDFWTATNYGYT
TRBV30,TRBJ2-1,AWSETSGRRWNEQF